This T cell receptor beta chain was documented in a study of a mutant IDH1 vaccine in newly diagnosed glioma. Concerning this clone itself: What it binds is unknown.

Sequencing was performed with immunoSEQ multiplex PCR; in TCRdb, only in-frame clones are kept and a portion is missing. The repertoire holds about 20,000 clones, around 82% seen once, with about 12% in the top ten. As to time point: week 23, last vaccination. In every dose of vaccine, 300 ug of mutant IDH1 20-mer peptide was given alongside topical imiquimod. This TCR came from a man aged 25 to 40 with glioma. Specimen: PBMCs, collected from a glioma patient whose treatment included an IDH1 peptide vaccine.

CDR3 DNA: TGCGCCAGCAAAGAAGAGTGGGGACAGGGTAAAGGGGAGACCCAGTACTTC. Its translation: CASKEEWGQGKGETQYF. The genes are TRBV5-1 and TRBJ2-5; TRBD1 agrees at 9 bases. The CDR3 covers 17 residues. Looked up from germline, CDR1 is SGHRS and CDR2 is YFSETQ. V lost 6 bases, J lost 5 bases, and 17 bases stayed unmatched.